Listed below are T cell receptor beta chains from one sample, sequenced in a study of T cell repertoires in cytomegalovirus infection. Via MiXCR, TCRdb re-called the reads, giving one row per CDR3 protein. Among roughly 640,000 distinct CDR3 sequences listed, 20% to 25% were seen once. Sequenced: CD8+ T cells from PBMCs. The receptor set was obtained from a human donor in good health (CMV status not recorded). Some clones in this sample may be carry-over from other donors' samples. The CDR3 runs from the conserved cysteine through the conserved F or W. The D gene is left open where the match is weak. The size field reads how often the clone was seen (once, few, many) or a class if it is expanded.

j_gene	d_gene	abundance	len	v_gene	CDR3nt	CDR3aa
TRBJ2-5	.	few	15	TRBV5-1	TGCGCCAGCAGCTTGGTCGGTGGAGATCAAGAGACCCAGTACTTC	CASSLVGGDQETQYF
TRBJ2-3	TRBD2	few	17	TRBV6-2/TRBV6-3	TGTGCCAGCAGTTACCCTAGCGGGGGGTGGATCGACGATACGCAGTATTTT	CASSYPSGGWIDDTQYF
TRBJ1-5	.	few	16	TRBV15	TGTGCCACCAGCACGGAACGGGGCTATAGCAATCAGCCCCAGCATTTT	CATSTERGYSNQPQHF